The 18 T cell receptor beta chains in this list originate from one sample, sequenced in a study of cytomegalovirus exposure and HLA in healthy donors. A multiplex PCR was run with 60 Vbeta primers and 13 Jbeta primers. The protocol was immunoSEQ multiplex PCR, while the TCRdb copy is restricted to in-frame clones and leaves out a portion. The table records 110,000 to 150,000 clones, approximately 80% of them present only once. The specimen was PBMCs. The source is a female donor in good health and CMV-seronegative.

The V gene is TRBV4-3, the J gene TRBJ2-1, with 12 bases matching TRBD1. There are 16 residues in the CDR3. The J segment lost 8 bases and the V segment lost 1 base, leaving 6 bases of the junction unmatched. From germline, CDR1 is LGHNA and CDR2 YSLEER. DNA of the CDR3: TGCGCCAGCAGCCAAGCCGGGACAGGGGGCATCTATGAGCAGTTCTTC. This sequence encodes CASSQAGTGGIYEQFF.

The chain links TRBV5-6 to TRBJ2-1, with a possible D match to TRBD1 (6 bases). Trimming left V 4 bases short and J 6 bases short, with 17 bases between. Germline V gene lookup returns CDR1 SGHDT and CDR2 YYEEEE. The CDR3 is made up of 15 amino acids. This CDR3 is CASSPGADVTNEQFF. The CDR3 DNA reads TGTGCCAGCAGCCCAGGGGCGGACGTTACCAATGAGCAGTTCTTC. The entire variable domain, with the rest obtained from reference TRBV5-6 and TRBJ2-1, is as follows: DAGVTQSPTHLIKTRGQQVTLRCSPKSGHDTVSWYQQALGQGPQFIFQYYEEEERQRGNFPDRFSGHQFPNYSSELNVNALLLGDSALYLCASSPGADVTNEQFFGPGTRLTVL.

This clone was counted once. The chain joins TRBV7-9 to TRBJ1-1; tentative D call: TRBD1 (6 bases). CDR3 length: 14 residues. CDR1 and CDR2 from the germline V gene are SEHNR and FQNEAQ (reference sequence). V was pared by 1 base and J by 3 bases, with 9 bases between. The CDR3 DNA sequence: TGTGCCAGCAGCTTAGACAGGGCCTACACTGAAGCTTTCTTT. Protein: CASSLDRAYTEAFF.

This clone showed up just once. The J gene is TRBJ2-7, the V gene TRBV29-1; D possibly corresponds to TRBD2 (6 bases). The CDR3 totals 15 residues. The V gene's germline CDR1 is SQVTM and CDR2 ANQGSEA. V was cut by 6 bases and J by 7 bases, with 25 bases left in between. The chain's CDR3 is CSVLFKTAGPQEQYF. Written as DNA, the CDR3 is TGCAGCGTCCTATTTAAGACGGCGGGACCACAGGAGCAGTACTTC.

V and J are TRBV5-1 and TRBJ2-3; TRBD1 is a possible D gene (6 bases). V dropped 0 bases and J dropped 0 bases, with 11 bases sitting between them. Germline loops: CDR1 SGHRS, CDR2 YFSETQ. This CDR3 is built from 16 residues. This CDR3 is CASSLGQGISTDTQYF. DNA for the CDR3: TGCGCCAGCAGCTTGGGTCAGGGGATTAGCACAGATACGCAGTATTTT.

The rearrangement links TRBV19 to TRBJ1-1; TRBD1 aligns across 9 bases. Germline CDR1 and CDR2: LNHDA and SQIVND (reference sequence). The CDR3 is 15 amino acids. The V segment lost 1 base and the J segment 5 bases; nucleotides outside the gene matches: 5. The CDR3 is CASSIAGTGRTEAFF. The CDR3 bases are TGTGCCAGTAGTATAGCCGGGACAGGGAGGACTGAAGCTTTCTTT.

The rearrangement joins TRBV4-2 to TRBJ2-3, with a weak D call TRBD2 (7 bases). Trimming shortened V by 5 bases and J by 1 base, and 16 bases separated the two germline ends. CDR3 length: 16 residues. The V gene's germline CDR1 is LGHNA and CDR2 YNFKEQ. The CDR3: CASSEGGGTGTDTQYF. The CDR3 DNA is TGTGCCAGCAGCGAGGGGGGGGGAACCGGCACAGATACGCAGTATTTT.

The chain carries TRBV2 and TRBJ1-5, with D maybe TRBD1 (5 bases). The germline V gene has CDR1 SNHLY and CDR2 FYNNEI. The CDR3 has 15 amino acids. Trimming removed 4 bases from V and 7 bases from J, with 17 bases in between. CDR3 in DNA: TGTGCCAGCAGTGGCCCTGGGGGGGAGGGACAGCCCCAGCATTTT. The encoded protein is CASSGPGGEGQPQHF.

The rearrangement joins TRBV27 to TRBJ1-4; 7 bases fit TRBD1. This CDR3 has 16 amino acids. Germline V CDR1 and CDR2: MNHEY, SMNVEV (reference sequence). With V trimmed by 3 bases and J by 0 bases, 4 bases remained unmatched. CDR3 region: CASSFQGVATNEKLFF. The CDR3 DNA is TGTGCCAGCAGTTTCCAGGGGGTGGCAACTAATGAAAAACTGTTTTTT.

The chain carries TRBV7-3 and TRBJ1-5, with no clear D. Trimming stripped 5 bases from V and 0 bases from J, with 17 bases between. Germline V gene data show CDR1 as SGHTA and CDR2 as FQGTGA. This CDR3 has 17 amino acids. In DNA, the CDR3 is TGTGCCAGCAGCGTCTCCACCTCTATAAATAGCAATCAGCCCCAGCATTTT. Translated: CASSVSTSINSNQPQHF.

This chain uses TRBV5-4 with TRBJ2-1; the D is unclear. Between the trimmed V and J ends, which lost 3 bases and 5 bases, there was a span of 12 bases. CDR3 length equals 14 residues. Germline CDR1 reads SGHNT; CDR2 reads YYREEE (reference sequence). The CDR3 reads CASSSISFHNEQFF. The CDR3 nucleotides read TGTGCCAGCAGCTCGATTAGTTTTCACAATGAGCAGTTCTTC.

CDR3 in DNA: TGCGCCAGCAGCCAGGGTCGAGCGGGAGGAGTGGAGACCCAGTACTTC. Its protein product is CASSQGRAGGVETQYF. V and J are TRBV4-1 and TRBJ2-5, with 9 bases that match TRBD2. The V gene end was trimmed by 3 bases and the J gene end by 5 bases; junction bases not matched to a gene: 10. CDR3 length: 16 amino acids. Germline CDR1 MGHRA, CDR2 YSYEKL.

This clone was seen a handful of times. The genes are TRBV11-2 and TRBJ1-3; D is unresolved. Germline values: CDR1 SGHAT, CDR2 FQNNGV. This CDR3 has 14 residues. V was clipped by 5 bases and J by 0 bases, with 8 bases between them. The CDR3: CASSPGSSGNTIYF. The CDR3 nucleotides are TGTGCCAGCAGCCCCGGGTCCTCTGGAAACACCATATATTTT.

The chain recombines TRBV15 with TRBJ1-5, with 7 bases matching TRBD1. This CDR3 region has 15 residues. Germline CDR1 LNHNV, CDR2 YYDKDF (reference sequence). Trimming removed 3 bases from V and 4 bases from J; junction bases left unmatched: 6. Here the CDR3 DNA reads TGTGCCACCAGCAGGTCGGGGACAGTGAATCAGCCCCAGCATTTT. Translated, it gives CATSRSGTVNQPQHF.

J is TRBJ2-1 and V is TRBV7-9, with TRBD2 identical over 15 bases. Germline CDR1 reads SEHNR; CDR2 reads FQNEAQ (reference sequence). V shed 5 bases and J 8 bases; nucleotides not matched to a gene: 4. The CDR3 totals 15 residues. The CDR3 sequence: CASSPGTSGGYEQFF. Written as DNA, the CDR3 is TGTGCCAGCAGCCCCGGGACTAGCGGGGGGTATGAGCAGTTCTTC.

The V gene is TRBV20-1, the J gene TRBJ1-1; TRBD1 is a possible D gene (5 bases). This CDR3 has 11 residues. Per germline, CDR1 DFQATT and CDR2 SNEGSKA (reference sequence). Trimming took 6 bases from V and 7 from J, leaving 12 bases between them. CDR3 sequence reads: CSAWTSHEAFF. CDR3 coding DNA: TGCAGTGCGTGGACATCCCATGAAGCTTTCTTT.

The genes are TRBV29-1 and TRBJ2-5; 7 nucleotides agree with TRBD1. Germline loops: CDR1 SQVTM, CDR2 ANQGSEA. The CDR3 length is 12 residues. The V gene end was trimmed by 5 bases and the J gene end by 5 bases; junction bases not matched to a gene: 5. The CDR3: CSVHRGRETQYF. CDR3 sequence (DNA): TGCAGCGTTCACAGGGGTCGGGAGACCCAGTACTTC.

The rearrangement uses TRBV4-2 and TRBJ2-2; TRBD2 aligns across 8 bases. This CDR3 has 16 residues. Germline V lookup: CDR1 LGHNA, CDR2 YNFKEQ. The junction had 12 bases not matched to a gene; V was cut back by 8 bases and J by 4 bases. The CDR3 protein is CASARIRGGITGELFF. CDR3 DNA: TGTGCCAGCGCGAGGATACGCGGGGGGATCACCGGGGAGCTGTTTTTT.